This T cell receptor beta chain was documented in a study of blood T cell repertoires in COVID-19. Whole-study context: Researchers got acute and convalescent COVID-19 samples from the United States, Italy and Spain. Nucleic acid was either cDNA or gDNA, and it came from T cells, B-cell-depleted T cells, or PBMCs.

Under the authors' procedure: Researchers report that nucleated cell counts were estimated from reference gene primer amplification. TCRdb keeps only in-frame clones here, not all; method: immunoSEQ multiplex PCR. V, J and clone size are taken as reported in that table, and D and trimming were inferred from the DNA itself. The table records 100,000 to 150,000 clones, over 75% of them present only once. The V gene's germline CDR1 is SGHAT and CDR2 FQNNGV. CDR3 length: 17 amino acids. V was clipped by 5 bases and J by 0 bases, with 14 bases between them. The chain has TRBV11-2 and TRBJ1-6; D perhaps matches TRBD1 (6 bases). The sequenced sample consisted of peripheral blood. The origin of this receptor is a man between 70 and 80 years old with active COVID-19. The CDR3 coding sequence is TGTGCCAGCAGCCCACAGGGTCCGAGCTCCTATAATTCACCCCTCCACTTT. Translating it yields CASSPQGPSSYNSPLHF.